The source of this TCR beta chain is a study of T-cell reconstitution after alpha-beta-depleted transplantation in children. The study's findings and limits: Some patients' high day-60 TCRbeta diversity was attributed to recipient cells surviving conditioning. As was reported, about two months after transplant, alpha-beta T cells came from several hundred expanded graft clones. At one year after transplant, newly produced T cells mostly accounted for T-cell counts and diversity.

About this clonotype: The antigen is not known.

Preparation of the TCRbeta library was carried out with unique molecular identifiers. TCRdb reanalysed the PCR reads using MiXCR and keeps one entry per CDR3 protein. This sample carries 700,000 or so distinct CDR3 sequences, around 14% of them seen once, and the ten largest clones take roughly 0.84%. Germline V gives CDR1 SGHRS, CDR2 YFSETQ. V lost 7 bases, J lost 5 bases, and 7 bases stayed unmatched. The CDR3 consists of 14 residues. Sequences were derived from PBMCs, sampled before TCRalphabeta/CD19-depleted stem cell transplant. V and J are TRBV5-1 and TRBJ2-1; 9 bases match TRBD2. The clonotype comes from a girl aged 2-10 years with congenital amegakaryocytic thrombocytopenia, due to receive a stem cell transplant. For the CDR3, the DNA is TGCGCCAGCGCCAGGCGGGAGGGTAACAATGAGCAGTTCTTC. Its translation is CASARREGNNEQFF.